The 8 T cell receptor beta chains reported below all come from one sample, sequenced in a study of cytomegalovirus exposure and HLA in healthy donors. The PCR ran on 60 Vbeta and 13 Jbeta primers. Data came from immunoSEQ multiplex PCR; TCRdb stores just in-frame clones and leaves some out. Recorded for this sample: about 150,000 clones. The sequenced sample consisted of PBMCs. The receptor source for this set is a woman in her forties or fifties in good health and CMV-seronegative.

The chain joins TRBV28 to TRBJ1-5; D is unclear. Trimming left V 2 bases short and J 0 bases short, with 8 bases between. CDR1 and CDR2 (germline): MDHEN, SYDVKM. This CDR3 spans 15 amino acids. This CDR3 reads CASSLTATSNQPQHF. CDR3 nucleotide sequence: TGTGCCAGCAGTTTAACTGCAACTAGCAATCAGCCCCAGCATTTT.

The rearrangement uses TRBV9 and TRBJ2-3; TRBD2 matches at 7 bases. CDR1 is SGDLS, CDR2 YYNGEE, per germline. The CDR3 spans 15 residues. J lost 3 bases, V lost 3 bases, and 7 bases had no gene match. CDR3: CASSASGTITDTQYF. CDR3 DNA sequence: TGTGCCAGCAGCGCCAGCGGGACTATAACAGATACGCAGTATTTT.

V is TRBV6-5 and J is TRBJ2-3; D gene unclear. V was pared by 2 bases and J by 5 bases, with 11 bases between. CDR1 MNHEY and CDR2 SVGAGI come from the germline V gene. The CDR3 loop spans 14 amino acids. CDR3 region: CASSYRQAQDTQYF. In DNA, the CDR3 is TGTGCCAGCAGTTACCGGCAGGCTCAAGATACGCAGTATTTT.

This chain links TRBV7-2 with TRBJ2-5, with a possible D match to TRBD2 (5 bases). This CDR3 has 13 amino acids. With 4 bases removed from V and 4 bases from J, the gap between germline ends came to 10 bases. CDR1 and CDR2 from the germline V gene are SGHTA and FQGNSA. CDR3 bases: TGTGCCAGCAGCTCCGTAGCGTCAGAGACCCAGTACTTC. This translates into CASSSVASETQYF.

CDR3 DNA sequence: TGTGCCAGCAGTGACAGGTTTCTCGATGAAAAACTGTTTTTT. Residues: CASSDRFLDEKLFF. This chain uses TRBV27 with TRBJ1-4, with a tentative D call TRBD1 (6 bases). Looked up from germline, CDR1 is MNHEY and CDR2 is SMNVEV (reference sequence). The CDR3 runs 14 residues. V shed 5 bases and J shed 6 bases, with 13 bases lying between them. The complete variable domain, with remaining parts taken from reference TRBV27 and TRBJ1-4, reads EAQVTQNPRYLITVTGKKLTVTCSQNMNHEYMSWYRQDPGLGLRQIYYSMNVEVTDKGDVPEGYKVSRKEKRNFPLILESPSPNQTSLYFCASSDRFLDEKLFFGSGTQLSVL.

The chain carries TRBV7-2 and TRBJ2-3, with D possibly being TRBD1 (6 bases). CDR3 length: 15 residues. Trimming pared 4 bases from V and 7 bases from J, leaving 18 bases between. Per the germline V gene, CDR1 is SGHTA and CDR2 is FQGNSA. The CDR3 protein is CASSSGGQGSYTQYF. CDR3 DNA: TGTGCCAGCAGCTCCGGCGGGCAGGGGAGTTATACGCAGTATTTT.

The chain joins TRBV7-3 to TRBJ2-3; TRBD2 is a possible D gene (7 bases). The ends were cut back, 5 bases at V and 3 bases at J, with 18 bases in the middle. Germline-derived CDR1 and CDR2 are SGHTA and FQGTGA. CDR3 length: 16 residues. The CDR3 coding sequence is TGTGCCAGCAGCCGGGTGGGAGGGGGAGATACAGATACGCAGTATTTT. It is translated as CASSRVGGGDTDTQYF.

The gene calls are TRBV14 and TRBJ1-6, with TRBD1 matching over 7 bases. CDR1 is SGHDN and CDR2 is FVKESK in the germline V gene. The length of the CDR3 is 17 residues. Trimming removed 4 bases from V and 3 bases from J; junction bases left unmatched: 9. The CDR3 DNA sequence: TGTGCCAGCAGCCTGCAATACGGGGACAGCTATAATTCACCCCTCCACTTT. It specifies CASSLQYGDSYNSPLHF.